This paragraph covers one T cell receptor beta chain sequence. Antigen unknown. TCRdb keeps only in-frame clones here, not all; method: immunoSEQ multiplex PCR. This table has about 100,000 clones, around 94% appearing once. This sample is drawn from a study of siplizumab effects on memory and regulatory T cells. The J segment lost 6 bases and the V segment lost 4 bases, leaving 10 bases of the junction unmatched. The germline V gene encodes CDR1 SGHRS and CDR2 YFSETQ. This CDR3 spans 17 amino acids. Overall study results and limits: The study found naive T cells seemingly more diverse than memory cells and seemingly major alloresponse contributors.

The origin of this receptor is a human donor in good health. Sequencing was carried out using non-Treg CD4+ T cells sorted from blood. The chain links TRBV5-1 to TRBJ2-3; TRBD2 matches at 14 bases. The CDR3 coding sequence is TGCGCCAGCAGCCTTGGTGGGACTAGCGGGAGTATCGATACGCAGTATTTT. This translates into CASSLGGTSGSIDTQYF.